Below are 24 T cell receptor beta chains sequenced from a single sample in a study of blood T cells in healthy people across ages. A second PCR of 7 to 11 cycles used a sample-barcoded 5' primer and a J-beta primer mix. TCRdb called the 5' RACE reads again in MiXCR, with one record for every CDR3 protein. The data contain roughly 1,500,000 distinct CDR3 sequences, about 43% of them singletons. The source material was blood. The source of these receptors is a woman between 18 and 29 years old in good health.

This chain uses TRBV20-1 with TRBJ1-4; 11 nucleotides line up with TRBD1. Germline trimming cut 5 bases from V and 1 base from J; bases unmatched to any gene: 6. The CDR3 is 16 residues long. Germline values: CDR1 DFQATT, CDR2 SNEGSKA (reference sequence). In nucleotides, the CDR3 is TGCAGTGCTCCCCGGACAGGGGGCGTAACTAATGAAAAACTGTTTTTT. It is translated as CSAPRTGGVTNEKLFF.

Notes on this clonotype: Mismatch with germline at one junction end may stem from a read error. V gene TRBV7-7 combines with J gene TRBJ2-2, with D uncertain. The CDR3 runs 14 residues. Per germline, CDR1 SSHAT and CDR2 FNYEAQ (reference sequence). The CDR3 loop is CASSSDMYTGELFF. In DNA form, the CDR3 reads TGTGCTAGCAGCTCAGACATGTACACCGGGGAGCTGTTTTTT.

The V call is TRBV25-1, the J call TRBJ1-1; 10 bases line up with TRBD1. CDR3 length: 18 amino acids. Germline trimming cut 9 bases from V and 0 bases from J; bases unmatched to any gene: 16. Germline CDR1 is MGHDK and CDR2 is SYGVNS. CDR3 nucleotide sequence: TGTGCCAGACTCCGGGACAGGGGAGGTGGGCTCGTGAACACTGAAGCTTTCTTT. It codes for CARLRDRGGGLVNTEAFF.

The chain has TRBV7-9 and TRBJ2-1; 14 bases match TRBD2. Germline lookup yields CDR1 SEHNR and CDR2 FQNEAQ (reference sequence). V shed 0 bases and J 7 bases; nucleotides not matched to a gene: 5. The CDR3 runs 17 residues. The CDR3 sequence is CASSLALGLAGVNEQFF. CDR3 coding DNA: TGTGCCAGCAGCTTAGCGCTGGGACTAGCGGGAGTAAATGAGCAGTTCTTC.

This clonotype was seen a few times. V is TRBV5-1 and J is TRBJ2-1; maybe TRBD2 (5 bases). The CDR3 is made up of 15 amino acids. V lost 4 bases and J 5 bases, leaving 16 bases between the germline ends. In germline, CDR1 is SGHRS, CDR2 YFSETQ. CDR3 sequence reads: CASSGVEAGHNEQFF. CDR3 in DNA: TGCGCCAGCAGCGGGGTGGAGGCAGGACACAATGAGCAGTTCTTC.

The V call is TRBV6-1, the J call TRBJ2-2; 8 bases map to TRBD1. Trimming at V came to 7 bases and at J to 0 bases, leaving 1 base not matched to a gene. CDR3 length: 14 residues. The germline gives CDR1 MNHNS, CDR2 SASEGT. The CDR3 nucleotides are TGTGCCAGCACGACAGGGGCGAACACCGGGGAGCTGTTTTTT. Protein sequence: CASTTGANTGELFF.

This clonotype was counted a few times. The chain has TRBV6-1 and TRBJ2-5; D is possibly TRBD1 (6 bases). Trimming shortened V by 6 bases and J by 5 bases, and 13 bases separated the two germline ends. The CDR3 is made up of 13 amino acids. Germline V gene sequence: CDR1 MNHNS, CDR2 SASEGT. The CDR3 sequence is CASSGRGWETQYF. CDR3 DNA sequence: TGTGCCAGCAGCGGTAGGGGGTGGGAGACCCAGTACTTC.

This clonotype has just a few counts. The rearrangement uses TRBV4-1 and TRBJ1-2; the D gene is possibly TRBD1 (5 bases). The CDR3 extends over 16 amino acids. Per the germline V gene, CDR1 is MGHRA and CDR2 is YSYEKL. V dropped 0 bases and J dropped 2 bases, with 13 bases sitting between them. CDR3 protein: CASSQEWPGQNYGYTF. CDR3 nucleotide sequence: TGCGCCAGCAGCCAAGAATGGCCGGGGCAGAACTATGGCTACACCTTC.

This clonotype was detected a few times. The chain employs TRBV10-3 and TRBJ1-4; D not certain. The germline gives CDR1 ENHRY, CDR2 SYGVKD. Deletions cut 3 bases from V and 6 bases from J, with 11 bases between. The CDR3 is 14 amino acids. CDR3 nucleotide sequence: TGTGCCATCAGTGATAGTGAGGGAGATGAAAAACTGTTTTTT. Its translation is CAISDSEGDEKLFF.

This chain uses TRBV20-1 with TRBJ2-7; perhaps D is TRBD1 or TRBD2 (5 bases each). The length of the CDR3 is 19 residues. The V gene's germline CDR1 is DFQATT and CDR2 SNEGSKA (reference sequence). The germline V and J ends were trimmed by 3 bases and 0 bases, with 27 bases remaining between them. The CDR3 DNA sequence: TGCAGTGCTAGGGATCCGGGGCTAGCAGGGAGATCTGGCTCCTACGAGCAGTACTTC. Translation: CSARDPGLAGRSGSYEQYF.

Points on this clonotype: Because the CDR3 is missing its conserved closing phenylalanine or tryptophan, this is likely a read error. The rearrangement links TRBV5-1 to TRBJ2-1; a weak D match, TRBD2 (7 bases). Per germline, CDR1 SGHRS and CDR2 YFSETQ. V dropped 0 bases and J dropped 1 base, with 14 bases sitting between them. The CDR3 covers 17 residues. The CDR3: CASSLVGGGPSYNEQFI. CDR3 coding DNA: TGCGCCAGCAGCTTGGTTGGCGGGGGCCCGTCCTACAATGAGCAGTTCATC.

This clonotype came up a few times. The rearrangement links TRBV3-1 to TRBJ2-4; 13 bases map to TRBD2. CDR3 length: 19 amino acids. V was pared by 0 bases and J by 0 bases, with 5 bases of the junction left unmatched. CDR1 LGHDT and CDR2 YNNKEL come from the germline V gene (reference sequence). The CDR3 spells CASSQERGLAGLAKNIQYF. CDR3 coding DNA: TGTGCCAGCAGCCAAGAGAGGGGACTAGCGGGACTAGCCAAAAACATTCAGTACTTC. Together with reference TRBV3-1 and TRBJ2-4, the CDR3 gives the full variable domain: DTAVSQTPKYLVTQMGNDKSIKCEQNLGHDTMYWYKQDSKKFLKIMFSYNNKELIINETVPNRFSPKSPDKAHLNLHINSLELGDSAVYFCASSQERGLAGLAKNIQYFGAGTRLSVL.

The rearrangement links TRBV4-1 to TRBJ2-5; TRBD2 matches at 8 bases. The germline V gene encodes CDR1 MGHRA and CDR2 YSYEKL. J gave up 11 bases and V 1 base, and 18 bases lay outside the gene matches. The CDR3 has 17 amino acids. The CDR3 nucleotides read TGCGCCAGCAGCCAAGTGGCGGGAGGACTGTCCTACAATGAGCAGTACTTC. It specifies CASSQVAGGLSYNEQYF.

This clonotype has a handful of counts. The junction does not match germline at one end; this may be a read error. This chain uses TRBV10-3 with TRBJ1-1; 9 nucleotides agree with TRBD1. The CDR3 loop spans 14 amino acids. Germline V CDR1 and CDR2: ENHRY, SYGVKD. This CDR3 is CAISESTGGEEAFF. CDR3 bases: TGTGCCATCAGCGAGTCGACAGGGGGGGAGGAAGCTTTCTTT.

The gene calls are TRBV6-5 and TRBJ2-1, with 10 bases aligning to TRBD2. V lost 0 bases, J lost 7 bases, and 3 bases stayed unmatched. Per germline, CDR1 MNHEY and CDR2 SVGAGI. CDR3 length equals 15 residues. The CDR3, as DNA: TGTGCCAGCAGTTACTCCCAGCGGGAGGGGAATGAGCAGTTCTTC. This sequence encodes CASSYSQREGNEQFF.

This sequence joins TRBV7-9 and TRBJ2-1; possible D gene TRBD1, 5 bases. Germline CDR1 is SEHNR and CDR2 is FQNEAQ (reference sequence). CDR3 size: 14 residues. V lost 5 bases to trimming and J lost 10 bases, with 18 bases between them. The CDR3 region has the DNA TGTGCCAGCAGCAAAGAAACAGGTCCCAGGGAGCAGTTCTTC. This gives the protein CASSKETGPREQFF.

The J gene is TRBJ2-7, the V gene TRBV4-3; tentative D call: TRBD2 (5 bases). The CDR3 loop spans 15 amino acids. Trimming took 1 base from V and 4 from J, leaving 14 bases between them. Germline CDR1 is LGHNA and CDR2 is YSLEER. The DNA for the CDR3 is TGCGCCAGCAGCCAAGTAAGCCACGGCGGGTACGAGCAGTACTTC. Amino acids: CASSQVSHGGYEQYF.

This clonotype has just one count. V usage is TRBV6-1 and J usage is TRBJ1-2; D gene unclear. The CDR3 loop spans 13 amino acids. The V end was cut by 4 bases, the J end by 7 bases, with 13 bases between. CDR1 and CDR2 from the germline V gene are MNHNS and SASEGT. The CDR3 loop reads CASSAGAAVGYTF. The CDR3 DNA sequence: TGTGCCAGCAGTGCCGGAGCGGCGGTTGGCTACACCTTC.

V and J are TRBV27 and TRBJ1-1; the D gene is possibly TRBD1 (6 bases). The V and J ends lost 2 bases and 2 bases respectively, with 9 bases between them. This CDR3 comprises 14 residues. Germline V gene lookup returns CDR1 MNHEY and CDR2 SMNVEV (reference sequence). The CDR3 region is CASSLRGHNTEAFF. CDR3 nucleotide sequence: TGTGCCAGCAGTTTACGGGGACATAACACTGAAGCTTTCTTT.

The CDR3 loop reads CASSSRSYGYTF. The DNA of the CDR3 is TGTGCCAGCAGCTCCAGAAGCTATGGCTACACCTTC. V is TRBV11-2 and J is TRBJ1-2, with D hard to call. Germline CDR1 SGHAT, CDR2 FQNNGV. This CDR3 spans 12 amino acids. Trimming took 4 bases from V and 4 from J, leaving 7 bases between them.

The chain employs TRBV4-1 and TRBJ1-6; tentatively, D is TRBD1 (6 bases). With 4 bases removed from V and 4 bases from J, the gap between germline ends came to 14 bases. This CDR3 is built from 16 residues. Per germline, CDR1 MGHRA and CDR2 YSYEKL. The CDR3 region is CASSPSGGAYNSPLHF. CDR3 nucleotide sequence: TGCGCCAGCAGCCCAAGTGGGGGCGCATATAATTCACCCCTCCACTTT.

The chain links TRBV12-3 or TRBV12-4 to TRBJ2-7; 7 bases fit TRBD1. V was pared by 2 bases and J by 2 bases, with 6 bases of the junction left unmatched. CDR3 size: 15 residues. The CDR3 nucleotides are TGTGCCAGCAGTTTAAACCCGGGGACAGCCTACGAGCAGTACTTC. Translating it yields CASSLNPGTAYEQYF.

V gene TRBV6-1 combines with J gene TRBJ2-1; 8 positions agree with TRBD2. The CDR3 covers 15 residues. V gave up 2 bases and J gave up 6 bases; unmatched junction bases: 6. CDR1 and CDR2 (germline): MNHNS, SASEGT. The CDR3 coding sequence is TGTGCCAGCAGTGAACTGCGGGAGGTTGGCAATGAGCAGTTCTTC. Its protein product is CASSELREVGNEQFF.

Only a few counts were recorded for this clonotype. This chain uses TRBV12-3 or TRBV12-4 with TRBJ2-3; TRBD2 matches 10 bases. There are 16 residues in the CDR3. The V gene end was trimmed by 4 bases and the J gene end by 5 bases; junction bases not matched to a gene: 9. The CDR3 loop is CASSSVPSGSRDTQYF. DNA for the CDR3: TGTGCCAGCAGTTCCGTCCCTAGCGGGAGTAGAGATACGCAGTATTTT.